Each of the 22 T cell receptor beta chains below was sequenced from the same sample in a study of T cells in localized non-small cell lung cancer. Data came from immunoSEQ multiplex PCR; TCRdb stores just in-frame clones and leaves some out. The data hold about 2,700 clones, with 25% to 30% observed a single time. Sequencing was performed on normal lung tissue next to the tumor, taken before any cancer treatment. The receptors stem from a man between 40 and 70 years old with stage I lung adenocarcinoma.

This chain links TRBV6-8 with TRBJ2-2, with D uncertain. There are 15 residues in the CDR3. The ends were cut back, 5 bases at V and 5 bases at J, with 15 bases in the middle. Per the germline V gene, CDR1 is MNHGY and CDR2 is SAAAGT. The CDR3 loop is CASSKALPQTGELFF. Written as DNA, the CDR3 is TGTGCCAGCAGTAAGGCTTTACCTCAAACCGGGGAGCTGTTTTTT.

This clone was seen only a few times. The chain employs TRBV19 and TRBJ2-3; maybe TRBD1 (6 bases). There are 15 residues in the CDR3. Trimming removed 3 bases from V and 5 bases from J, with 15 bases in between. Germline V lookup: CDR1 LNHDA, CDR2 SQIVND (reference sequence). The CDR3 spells CASSIRTASKDTQYF. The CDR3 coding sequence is TGTGCCAGTAGTATTAGGACAGCTTCGAAAGATACGCAGTATTTT.

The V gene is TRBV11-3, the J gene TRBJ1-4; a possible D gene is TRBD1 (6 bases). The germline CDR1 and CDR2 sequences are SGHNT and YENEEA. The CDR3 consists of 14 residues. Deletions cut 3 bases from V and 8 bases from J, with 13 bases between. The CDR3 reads CASSLTGGEEKLFF. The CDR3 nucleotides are TGTGCCAGCAGCTTGACGGGGGGCGAGGAAAAACTGTTTTTT.

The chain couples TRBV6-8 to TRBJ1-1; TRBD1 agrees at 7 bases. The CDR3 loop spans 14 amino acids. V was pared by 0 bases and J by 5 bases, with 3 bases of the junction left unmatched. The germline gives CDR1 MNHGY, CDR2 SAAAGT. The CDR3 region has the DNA TGTGCCAGCAGTTACTCGACAGGGCGAACTGAAGCTTTCTTT. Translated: CASSYSTGRTEAFF.

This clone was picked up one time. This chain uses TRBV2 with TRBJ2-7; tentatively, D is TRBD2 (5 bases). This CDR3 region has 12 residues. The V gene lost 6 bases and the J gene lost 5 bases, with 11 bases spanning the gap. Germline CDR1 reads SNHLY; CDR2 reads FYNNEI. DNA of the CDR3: TGTGCCAGCAGGGCGGACTGGGACGAGCAGTACTTC. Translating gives CASRADWDEQYF. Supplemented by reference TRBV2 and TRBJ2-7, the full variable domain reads EPEVTQTPSHQVTQMGQEVILRCVPISNHLYFYWYRQILGQKVEFLVSFYNNEISEKSEIFDDQFSVERPDGSNFTLKIRSTKLEDSAMYFCASRADWDEQYFGPGTRLTVT.

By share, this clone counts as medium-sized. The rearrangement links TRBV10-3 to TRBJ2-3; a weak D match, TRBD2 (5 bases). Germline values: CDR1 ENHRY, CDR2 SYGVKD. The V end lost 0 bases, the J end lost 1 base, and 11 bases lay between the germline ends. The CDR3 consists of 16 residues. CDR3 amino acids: CAISESWASRTDTQYF. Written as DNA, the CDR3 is TGTGCCATCAGTGAGTCGTGGGCTAGCCGCACAGATACGCAGTATTTT.

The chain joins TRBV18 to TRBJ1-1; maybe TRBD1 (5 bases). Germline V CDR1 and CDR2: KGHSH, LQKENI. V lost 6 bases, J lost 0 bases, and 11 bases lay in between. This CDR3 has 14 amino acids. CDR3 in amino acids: CASSPDRLNTEAFF. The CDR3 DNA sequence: TGTGCCAGCTCGCCCGACAGACTGAACACTGAAGCTTTCTTT.

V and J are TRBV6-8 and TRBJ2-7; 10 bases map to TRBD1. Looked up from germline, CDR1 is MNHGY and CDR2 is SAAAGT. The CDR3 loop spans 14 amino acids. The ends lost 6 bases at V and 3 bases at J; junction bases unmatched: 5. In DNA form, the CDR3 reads TGTGCCAGCAGCCCCGGACAGGGGGACTACGAGCAGTACGTC. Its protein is CASSPGQGDYEQYV.

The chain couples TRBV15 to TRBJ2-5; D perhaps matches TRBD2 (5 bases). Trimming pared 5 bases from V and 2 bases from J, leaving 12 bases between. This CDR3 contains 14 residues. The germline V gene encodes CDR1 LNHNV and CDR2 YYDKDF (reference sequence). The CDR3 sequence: CATSGQRVQETQYF. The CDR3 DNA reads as TGTGCCACCAGCGGGCAGAGGGTACAAGAGACCCAGTACTTC.

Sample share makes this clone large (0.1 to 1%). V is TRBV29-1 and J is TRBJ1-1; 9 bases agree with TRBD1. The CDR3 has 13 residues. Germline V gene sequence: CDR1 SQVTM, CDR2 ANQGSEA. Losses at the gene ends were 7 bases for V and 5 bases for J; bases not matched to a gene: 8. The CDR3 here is CSAVGQGGTEAFF. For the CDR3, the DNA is TGCAGCGCTGTGGGACAGGGAGGTACTGAAGCTTTCTTT.

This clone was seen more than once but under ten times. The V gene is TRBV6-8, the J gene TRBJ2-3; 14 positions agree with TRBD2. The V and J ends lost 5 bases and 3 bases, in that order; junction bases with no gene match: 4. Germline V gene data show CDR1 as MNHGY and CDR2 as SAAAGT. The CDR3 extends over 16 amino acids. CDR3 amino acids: CASSHRTSGRTDTQYF. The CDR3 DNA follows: TGTGCCAGCAGTCATCGGACTAGCGGGAGGACAGATACGCAGTATTTT.

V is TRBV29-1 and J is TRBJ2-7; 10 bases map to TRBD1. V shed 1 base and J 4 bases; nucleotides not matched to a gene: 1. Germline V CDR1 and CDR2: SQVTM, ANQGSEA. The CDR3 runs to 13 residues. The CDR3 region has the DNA TGCAGCGTTGAAGGGACAGGGGGATACGAGCAGTACTTC. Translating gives CSVEGTGGYEQYF.

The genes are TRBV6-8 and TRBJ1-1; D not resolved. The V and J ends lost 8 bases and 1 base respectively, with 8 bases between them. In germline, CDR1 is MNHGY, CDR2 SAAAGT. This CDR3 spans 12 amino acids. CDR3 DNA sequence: TGTGCCAGCGGACCAGCGAACACTGAAGCTTTCTTT. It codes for CASGPANTEAFF.

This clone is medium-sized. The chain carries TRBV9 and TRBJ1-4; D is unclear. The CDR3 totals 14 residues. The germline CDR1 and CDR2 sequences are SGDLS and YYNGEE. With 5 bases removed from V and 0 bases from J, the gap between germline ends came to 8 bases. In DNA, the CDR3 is TGTGCCAGCAGGGTACGGGCAACTAATGAAAAACTGTTTTTT. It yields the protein CASRVRATNEKLFF.

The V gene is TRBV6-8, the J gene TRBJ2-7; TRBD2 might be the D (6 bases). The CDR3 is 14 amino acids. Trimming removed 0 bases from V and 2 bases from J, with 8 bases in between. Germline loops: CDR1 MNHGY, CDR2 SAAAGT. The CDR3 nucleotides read TGTGCCAGCAGTTACTCTAGCGGCCCCTACGAGCAGTACGTC. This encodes CASSYSSGPYEQYV.

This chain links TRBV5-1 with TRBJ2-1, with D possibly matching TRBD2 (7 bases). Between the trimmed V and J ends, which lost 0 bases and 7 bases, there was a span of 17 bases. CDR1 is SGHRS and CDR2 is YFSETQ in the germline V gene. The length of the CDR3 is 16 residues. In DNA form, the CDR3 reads TGCGCCAGCAGCTTGGGTGGCGGGGGCGCATGGAATGAGCAGTTCTTC. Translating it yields CASSLGGGGAWNEQFF.

CDR3 protein: CASSQAWGFSYEQYF. CDR3 sequence (DNA): TGTGCCAGCAGCCAAGCGTGGGGGTTCTCCTACGAGCAGTACTTC. V is TRBV14 and J is TRBJ2-7; the D call may be TRBD1 or TRBD2 (5 bases each). From germline, CDR1 is SGHDN and CDR2 FVKESK. This CDR3 comprises 15 residues. Trimming left V 1 base short and J 0 bases short, with 10 bases between.

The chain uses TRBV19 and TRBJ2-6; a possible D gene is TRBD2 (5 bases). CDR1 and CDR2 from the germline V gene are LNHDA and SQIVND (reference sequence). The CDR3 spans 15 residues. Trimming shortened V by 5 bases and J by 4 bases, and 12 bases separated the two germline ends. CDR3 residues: CASSWARGGANVLTF. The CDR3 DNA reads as TGTGCCAGTAGTTGGGCCCGGGGAGGGGCCAACGTCCTGACTTTC.

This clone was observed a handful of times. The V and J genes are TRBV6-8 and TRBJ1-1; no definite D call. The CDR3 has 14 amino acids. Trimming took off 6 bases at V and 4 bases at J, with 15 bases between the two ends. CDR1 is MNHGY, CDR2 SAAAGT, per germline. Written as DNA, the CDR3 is TGTGCCAGCAGAACAGTTGGAGGAATCACTGAAGCTTTCTTT. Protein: CASRTVGGITEAFF.

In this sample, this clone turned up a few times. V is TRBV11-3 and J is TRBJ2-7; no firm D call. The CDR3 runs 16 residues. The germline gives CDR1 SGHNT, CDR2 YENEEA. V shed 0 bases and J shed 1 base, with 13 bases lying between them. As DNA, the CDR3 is TGTGCCAGCAGCTTAGATCCCCCCTCCAGTTCCTACGAGCAGTACTTC. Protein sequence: CASSLDPPSSSYEQYF.

The DNA of the CDR3 is TGCGCCAGTTCCGGGACTAGCGGATACAATGAGCAGTTCTTC. Translation gives CASSGTSGYNEQFF. The V and J genes are TRBV4-1 and TRBJ2-1; 11 bases are a match to TRBD2. In germline, CDR1 is MGHRA, CDR2 YSYEKL. V shed 9 bases, J shed 4 bases, and the junction held 5 bases outside the gene matches. The CDR3 is 14 residues long.

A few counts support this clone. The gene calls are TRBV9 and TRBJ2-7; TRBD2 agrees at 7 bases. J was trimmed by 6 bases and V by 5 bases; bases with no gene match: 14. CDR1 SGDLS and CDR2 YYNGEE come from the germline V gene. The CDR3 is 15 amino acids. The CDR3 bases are TGTGCCAGCAGTGTATCGGACACCCCGGGGGGCGAGCAGTACTTC. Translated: CASSVSDTPGGEQYF.